This TCR beta chain was identified in a study of blood T cell repertoires in COVID-19. Study in general: Acute and convalescent COVID-19 samples came from the United States, Italy and Spain.

Everyone who took part was 18 to 89 years old, and they came from 24 US areas. Assignments of participants to cohorts depended upon their own reported clinical history. V was shortened by 0 bases and J by 5 bases, with 7 bases between the two germline ends. Germline CDR1 and CDR2: SGDLS and YYNGEE. CDR3 length equals 13 residues. Original data processing: For nucleated cells, counts were estimated from reference gene primer amplification. Some clones are missing from TCRdb's copy, which holds only in-frame ones; the method was immunoSEQ multiplex PCR. V and J calls and clone size follow that table, whereas D and trimming were derived from the DNA. The sample shows 200,000 or so clones, roughly nine tenths of them seen only once.

This chain uses TRBV9 with TRBJ2-3, with no clear D. Input material: PBMCs or T cells enriched from blood (not recorded which). The TCR sequence derives from a woman between 18 and 29 years old in a cohort exposed to, infected with or recovered from COVID-19 (not recorded which). The CDR3 spells CASSVAPVDTQYF. For the CDR3, the DNA is TGTGCCAGCAGCGTAGCCCCAGTAGATACGCAGTATTTT.